What follows describes a single TCR beta chain. V was clipped by 11 bases and J by 5 bases, with 12 bases between them. The CDR3 has 11 amino acids. Looked up from germline, CDR1 is SNHLY and CDR2 is FYNNEI. The data were taken from a study of CD8 T cells in Susac syndrome. On the study more broadly: Patients with Susac syndrome were therapy-naive, on corticosteroids, or on intravenous immunoglobulin alone at the time that blood was drawn.

The RNA, about 0.45 to 1 ug, was put through reverse transcription using random hexamers. MiXCR, applied by TCRdb to the immunoSEQ multiplex PCR reads, yields one record per CDR3 protein. Of under 300,000 distinct CDR3 sequences listed, 90% to 97% are singletons. The TCR was taken from a human donor with Susac syndrome. The rearrangement links TRBV2 to TRBJ2-5; tentatively, D is TRBD1 (5 bases). Sequencing was done on a sample of CD4+ T cells from PBMCs. The CDR3 DNA sequence: TGTGCCTTACGCCCAGGGGAGACCCAGTACTTC. It codes for CALRPGETQYF.